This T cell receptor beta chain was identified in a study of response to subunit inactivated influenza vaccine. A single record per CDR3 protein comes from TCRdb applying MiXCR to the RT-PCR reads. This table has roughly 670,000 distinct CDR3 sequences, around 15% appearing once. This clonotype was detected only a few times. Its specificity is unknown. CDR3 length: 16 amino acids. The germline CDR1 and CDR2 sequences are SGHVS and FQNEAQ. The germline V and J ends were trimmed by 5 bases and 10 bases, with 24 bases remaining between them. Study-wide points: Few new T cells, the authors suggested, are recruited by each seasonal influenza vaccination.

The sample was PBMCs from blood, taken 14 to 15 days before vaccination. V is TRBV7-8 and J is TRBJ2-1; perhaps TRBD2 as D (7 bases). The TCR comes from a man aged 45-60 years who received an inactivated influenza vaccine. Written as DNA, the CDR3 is TGTGCCAGCAGCCCCAGGGGAGCGGGGACTACAAGGGAGCAGTTCTTC. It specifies CASSPRGAGTTREQFF.